Below, 9 T cell receptor beta chains from the same sample are listed, as sequenced in a study of T cell responses to AZD1222 COVID-19 vaccine. Generated by immunoSEQ multiplex PCR, the TCRdb table keeps only in-frame clones and is missing some. The table includes roughly 53,000 clones, approximately 88% detected once. The sample was peripheral blood, taken on day 0 of AZD1222 vaccination. These receptors were collected from an adult in good health.

The V call is TRBV27, the J call TRBJ2-7; 13 bases are shared with TRBD2. V shed 7 bases and J 6 bases; nucleotides not matched to a gene: 9. Germline V gives CDR1 MNHEY, CDR2 SMNVEV (reference sequence). The CDR3 spans 15 residues. CDR3 loop: CASIGLAGVRGEQYF. The CDR3 nucleotides are TGTGCCAGCATCGGACTAGCGGGAGTCCGAGGCGAGCAGTACTTC.

V gene TRBV6-5 combines with J gene TRBJ2-7; 12 bases line up with TRBD1. The CDR3 length is 15 residues. The V segment lost 2 bases and the J segment 7 bases; nucleotides outside the gene matches: 6. Germline CDR1 is MNHEY and CDR2 is SVGAGI. This chain's CDR3 is CASSYEGQGAQEQYF. CDR3 nucleotide sequence: TGTGCCAGCAGTTACGAGGGACAGGGGGCTCAAGAGCAGTACTTC.

The V call is TRBV7-8, the J call TRBJ2-7; 11 bases line up with TRBD2. Germline CDR1 SGHVS, CDR2 FQNEAQ. The ends lost 5 bases at V and 7 bases at J; junction bases unmatched: 19. CDR3 length: 18 amino acids. The CDR3 DNA sequence: TGTGCCAGCAGCGGCGGGACTAGCGGAGAGCGTACCTTTGGTGAGCAGTACTTC. Translated: CASSGGTSGERTFGEQYF.

The rearrangement uses TRBV5-1 and TRBJ2-5; the match to TRBD2 covers 13 bases. Per germline, CDR1 SGHRS and CDR2 YFSETQ. Unmatched junction bases numbered 5, after V lost 1 base and J lost 5 bases. CDR3 length: 16 residues. The CDR3 loop reads CASSLRTSGSRETQYF. As DNA, the CDR3 is TGCGCCAGCAGCTTGCGGACTAGCGGGAGCCGGGAGACCCAGTACTTC.

The chain combines TRBV4-2 with TRBJ1-4; TRBD1 agrees at 7 bases. The V gene's germline CDR1 is LGHNA and CDR2 YNFKEQ. This CDR3 contains 16 residues. The ends lost 2 bases at V and 4 bases at J; junction bases unmatched: 7. The CDR3, as DNA: TGTGCCAGCAGCCAACGAGACCGGGACAGTAATGAAAAACTGTTTTTT. It codes for CASSQRDRDSNEKLFF.

The chain links TRBV2 to TRBJ1-5; D is undetermined. Germline V gene lookup returns CDR1 SNHLY and CDR2 FYNNEI. V was trimmed by 5 bases and J by 2 bases, leaving 10 bases between them. The CDR3 runs to 14 residues. DNA for the CDR3: TGTGCCAGCAGTTACGAGAGGGGCAATCAGCCCCAGCATTTT. It specifies CASSYERGNQPQHF.

The chain has TRBV30 and TRBJ1-1; D not resolved. CDR3 size: 12 residues. CDR1 and CDR2 from the germline V gene are GTSNPN and SVGIG (reference sequence). In DNA, the CDR3 is TGTGCACAAGAAACGGGTAGAACTGAAGCTTTCTTT. Its translation: CAQETGRTEAFF.

CDR3 residues: CASSILGSGSRSGEQFF. The CDR3 DNA reads TGTGCCAGTAGTATCTTAGGTAGCGGGAGTAGGTCGGGTGAGCAGTTCTTC. This chain joins TRBV19 and TRBJ2-1; 9 bases are shared with TRBD2. CDR1 is LNHDA, CDR2 SQIVND, per germline (reference sequence). The CDR3 is made up of 17 amino acids. Unmatched junction bases numbered 15, after V lost 3 bases and J lost 9 bases.

V is TRBV6-1 and J is TRBJ1-2; D ambiguous. CDR1 and CDR2 (germline): MNHNS, SASEGT. CDR3 length: 15 residues. Trimming cost V 0 bases and J 5 bases, with 13 bases left between them. CDR3 coding DNA: TGTGCCAGCAGTGAAGCGCTTACAGATAATTATGGCTACACCTTC. Protein: CASSEALTDNYGYTF.